The 5 T cell receptor beta chains in this list originate from one sample, sequenced in a study of shared T cell receptors in the human thymus. Repertoires were generated with immunoSEQ multiplex PCR, while TCRdb's copy carries only in-frame clones and drops some. This sample has about 380,000 clones, with approximately 95% found just once. Sequencing was performed on thymocytes. These receptors all stem from a human donor.

The chain combines TRBV19 with TRBJ1-1; no firm D call. The germline gives CDR1 LNHDA, CDR2 SQIVND (reference sequence). The CDR3 extends over 17 amino acids. V lost 5 bases to trimming and J lost 0 bases, with 19 bases between them. The DNA for the CDR3 is TGTGCCAGTAGTCTAGGGTATTCGGTTGCACTGAACACTGAAGCTTTCTTT. It encodes CASSLGYSVALNTEAFF. The variable domain in full, completed from reference TRBV19 and TRBJ1-1, reads DGGITQSPKYLFRKEGQNVTLSCEQNLNHDAMYWYRQDPGQGLRLIYYSQIVNDFQKGDIAEGYSVSREKKESFPLTVTSAQKNPTAFYLCASSLGYSVALNTEAFFGQGTRLTVV.

The CDR3 here is CASMPYSGNTIYF. The CDR3 DNA follows: TGTGCCAGTATGCCTTACTCTGGAAACACCATATATTTT. This chain uses TRBV19 with TRBJ1-3; no clear D gene. This CDR3 is 13 amino acids long. The V gene lost 7 bases and the J gene lost 0 bases, with 7 bases spanning the gap. Germline V gene lookup returns CDR1 LNHDA and CDR2 SQIVND (reference sequence).

CDR3 in amino acids: CASSVFSGRSHEQYF. Written as DNA, the CDR3 is TGCGCCAGCAGCGTCTTTAGCGGGAGGTCCCACGAGCAGTACTTC. The rearrangement uses TRBV5-1 and TRBJ2-7; 10 nucleotides match TRBD2. Germline CDR1 and CDR2: SGHRS and YFSETQ. The V gene end was trimmed by 4 bases and the J gene end by 5 bases; junction bases not matched to a gene: 9. This CDR3 has 15 residues.

This chain joins TRBV30 and TRBJ2-5; the match to TRBD1 covers 8 bases. The CDR3 has 18 residues. CDR1 and CDR2 from the germline V gene are GTSNPN and SVGIG (reference sequence). V shed 1 base and J 1 base; nucleotides not matched to a gene: 14. The CDR3 bases are TGTGCCTGGAGTGAGACCTCCCCGCACACAGGGGGCCAAGAGACCCAGTACTTC. Its translation is CAWSETSPHTGGQETQYF.

The CDR3 DNA follows: TGTGCCAGTAGTTTAGCGGGGACGGCCTACGAGCAGTACTTC. Protein: CASSLAGTAYEQYF. V and J are TRBV19 and TRBJ2-7; 8 nucleotides agree with TRBD2. Germline CDR1 and CDR2: LNHDA and SQIVND (reference sequence). V trimming: 5 bases; J trimming: 2 bases; junction bases outside the gene matches: 5. CDR3 length: 14 amino acids.